This T cell receptor beta chain was captured in a study of cytomegalovirus exposure and HLA in healthy donors. Both 60 Vbeta primers and 13 Jbeta primers went into the PCR. Profiled with immunoSEQ multiplex PCR; TCRdb holds only in-frame clones, not every one. The table shows 100,000 to 150,000 clones, with around 80% occurring only once. This clone has just a few counts. Its antigen remains unknown. Overall study findings and caveats: Accurate predictions that matched the HLA-A and HLA-B alleles of most subjects were reportedly made from TCR beta sequences. Later work showed greater clonal expansion in HLA-associated TCR beta chains than in equally common others. Excluded were some V segments that proved indistinguishable, including TRBV6-2 and TRBV6-3.

Germline CDR1 MNHEY, CDR2 SMNVEV (reference sequence). V lost 3 bases, J lost 2 bases, and 7 bases lay in between. CDR3 length: 13 amino acids. Sequenced material: PBMCs. This receptor was identified in a man aged 30 to 39 in good health and CMV-seropositive. The rearrangement links TRBV27 to TRBJ1-2; D may be TRBD1 (5 bases). The DNA for the CDR3 is TGTGCCAGCAGTTTCGACAGCAACTATGGCTACACCTTC. Its protein product is CASSFDSNYGYTF.